Below are 19 T cell receptor beta chains sequenced from a single sample in a study of untreated major depressive disorder. Findings of the study overall: Depressed patients' CD4+ T cells carried increased TRBV05-01 (Vbeta 5.1) usage versus control CD4+ T cells.

The table came from immunoSEQ multiplex PCR; TCRdb's copy has only in-frame clones and leaves some out. The sample lists more than 25,000 clones, about 90% occurring once. For these TCRs, the target antigens are not known. Sequenced: CD4+ T cells from PBMCs. The receptors come from a woman under 40 with major depressive disorder.

This sequence joins TRBV28 and TRBJ2-4; D is ambiguous. Germline lookup yields CDR1 MDHEN and CDR2 SYDVKM. V was clipped by 2 bases and J by 0 bases, with 14 bases between them. The CDR3 is made up of 17 amino acids. CDR3 loop: CASSLVKKSLAKNIQYF. As DNA, the CDR3 is TGTGCCAGCAGTTTAGTGAAAAAATCTCTAGCCAAAAACATTCAGTACTTC.

The genes are TRBV4-2 and TRBJ1-2; the D gene is possibly TRBD1 (5 bases). This CDR3 contains 14 residues. The germline V gene has CDR1 LGHNA and CDR2 YNFKEQ. The V end was cut by 6 bases, the J end by 6 bases, with 17 bases between. The CDR3, as DNA: TGTGCCAGCAGTCCAAGCGGGGCCTGGAATGGCTACACCTTC. It is translated as CASSPSGAWNGYTF.

This clone was recorded a few times. The CDR3 reads CASHRENNQPQHF. CDR3 nucleotides: TGTGCCAGCCACCGGGAAAATAATCAGCCCCAGCATTTT. The chain links TRBV2 to TRBJ1-5; D gene unclear. CDR3 length: 13 amino acids. Trimming shortened V by 8 bases and J by 4 bases, and 12 bases separated the two germline ends. Germline loops: CDR1 SNHLY, CDR2 FYNNEI.

This clone was observed a few times. V gene TRBV28 combines with J gene TRBJ2-5, with TRBD1 as a possible D gene (6 bases). Germline CDR1 MDHEN, CDR2 SYDVKM. This CDR3 has 14 amino acids. Trimming stripped 2 bases from V and 2 bases from J, with 9 bases between. CDR3 in amino acids: CASSLGQGQETQYF. The CDR3 nucleotides are TGTGCCAGCAGTTTAGGTCAGGGGCAAGAGACCCAGTACTTC.

In nucleotides, the CDR3 is TGTGCCAGCAGCTTTGGGGGGAACTCCTACGAGCAGTACTTC. It specifies CASSFGGNSYEQYF. The rearrangement links TRBV11-3 to TRBJ2-7; a possible D gene is TRBD2 (6 bases). The germline V gene has CDR1 SGHNT and CDR2 YENEEA. CDR3 length: 14 amino acids. V was trimmed by 3 bases and J by 0 bases, leaving 9 bases between them.

This chain uses TRBV7-6 with TRBJ2-3; 13 nucleotides agree with TRBD2. The CDR3 is 16 residues long. Trimming cost V 5 bases and J 3 bases; bases outside gene matches: 5. CDR1 and CDR2 (germline): SGHVS, FNYEAQ. CDR3 region: CASSPGLAGATDTQYF. The CDR3 bases are TGTGCCAGCAGCCCAGGACTAGCGGGAGCAACAGATACGCAGTATTTT. Together with reference TRBV7-6 and TRBJ2-3, the CDR3 gives the full variable domain: GAGVSQSPRYKVTKRGQDVALRCDPISGHVSLYWYRQALGQGPEFLTYFNYEAQQDKSGLPNDRFSAERPEGSISTLTIQRTEQRDSAMYRCASSPGLAGATDTQYFGPGTRLTVL.

The rearrangement uses TRBV7-2 and TRBJ1-5; no reliable D call. V gave up 1 base and J gave up 3 bases, with 10 bases separating them. The CDR3 extends over 15 amino acids. Germline-derived CDR1 and CDR2 are SGHTA and FQGNSA. The CDR3 here is CASSLVGQDNQPQHF. Written as DNA, the CDR3 is TGTGCCAGCAGCTTAGTTGGCCAGGACAATCAGCCCCAGCATTTT. Drawing the rest from reference TRBV7-2 and TRBJ1-5, the complete variable domain is GAGVSQSPSNKVTEKGKDVELRCDPISGHTALYWYRQSLGQGLEFLIYFQGNSAPDKSGLPSDRFSAERTGGSVSTLTIQRTQQEDSAVYLCASSLVGQDNQPQHFGDGTRLSIL.

The chain combines TRBV5-8 with TRBJ2-5; 8 bases line up with TRBD2. The CDR3 is 17 amino acids. The V segment lost 0 bases and the J segment 2 bases; nucleotides outside the gene matches: 9. Per the germline V gene, CDR1 is SGHTS and CDR2 is YDEGEE. CDR3 in DNA: TGTGCCAGCAGCTTGGCCGTCTCTCCGGGGGGGCAAGAGACCCAGTACTTC. Translated, it gives CASSLAVSPGGQETQYF.

The V and J genes are TRBV27 and TRBJ2-3; D call uncertain. CDR1 is MNHEY, CDR2 SMNVEV, per germline (reference sequence). V was trimmed by 7 bases and J by 5 bases, leaving 19 bases between them. This CDR3 spans 15 amino acids. The DNA of the CDR3 is TGTGCCAGCACCCGGGCCTCGAGCACTAAAGATACGCAGTATTTT. Protein sequence: CASTRASSTKDTQYF.

This clone was seen once. The V call is TRBV6-1, the J call TRBJ2-4; D possibly matches TRBD1 or TRBD2 (5 bases each). The germline gives CDR1 MNHNS, CDR2 SASEGT. V was shortened by 7 bases and J by 8 bases, with 18 bases between the two germline ends. The CDR3 is made up of 14 amino acids. This chain's CDR3 is CASKRVQGTDIQYF. The CDR3 DNA is TGTGCCAGCAAGAGGGTGCAGGGAACCGACATTCAGTACTTC.

The rearrangement links TRBV7-9 to TRBJ2-3; the match to TRBD2 covers 8 bases. This CDR3 contains 16 residues. The trim removed 0 bases at V and 4 bases at J, leaving 6 bases unmatched. Germline CDR1 and CDR2: SEHNR and FQNEAQ (reference sequence). CDR3 protein: CASSLARGEESDTQYF. The CDR3 DNA reads TGTGCCAGCAGCTTAGCGCGGGGGGAGGAATCAGATACGCAGTATTTT.

The chain links TRBV5-1 to TRBJ2-1, with 14 bases lining up with TRBD2. This CDR3 contains 16 residues. V gave up 2 bases and J gave up 6 bases; unmatched junction bases: 4. Germline-derived CDR1 and CDR2 are SGHRS and YFSETQ. CDR3 sequence reads: CASSFGGTSGSNEQFF. In nucleotides, the CDR3 is TGCGCCAGCAGCTTCGGAGGGACTAGCGGGAGCAATGAGCAGTTCTTC.

The chain combines TRBV7-3 with TRBJ2-5; D is possibly TRBD2 (6 bases). The CDR3 consists of 13 residues. Per the germline V gene, CDR1 is SGHTA and CDR2 is FQGTGA. V was trimmed by 5 bases and J by 5 bases, leaving 12 bases between them. The CDR3 DNA is TGTGCCAGCAGCCCAAGTGGGGGGGAGACCCAGTACTTC. Translated: CASSPSGGETQYF.

V gene TRBV25-1 combines with J gene TRBJ2-3; 10 bases fit TRBD2. The CDR3 is 18 residues long. CDR1 and CDR2 (germline): MGHDK, SYGVNS. The V segment lost 5 bases and the J segment 5 bases; nucleotides outside the gene matches: 16. CDR3 region: CASSLSPSGGAEKDTQYF. The CDR3 DNA follows: TGTGCCAGCAGTCTAAGCCCGAGCGGGGGGGCCGAGAAAGATACGCAGTATTTT.

The chain links TRBV10-3 to TRBJ2-7; TRBD2 aligns across 7 bases. With 5 bases clipped from V and 6 bases from J, the junction kept 7 bases outside the gene matches. Germline-derived CDR1 and CDR2 are ENHRY and SYGVKD. This CDR3 contains 13 residues. The CDR3 DNA reads as TGTGCCATCAGTCCGGGAGGAATCTCCGAGCAGTACTTC. This sequence encodes CAISPGGISEQYF.

The chain has TRBV5-4 and TRBJ1-6; TRBD1 matches at 7 bases. CDR1 is SGHNT, CDR2 YYREEE, per germline (reference sequence). V was clipped by 2 bases and J by 6 bases; unmatched bases: 5. CDR3 length: 15 amino acids. CDR3 DNA: TGTGCCAGCAGCTTAGGAGGGGGCAGTAATTCACCCCTCCACTTT. Its protein is CASSLGGGSNSPLHF.

This clone has only a few counts. The gene calls are TRBV7-2 and TRBJ2-7; D is perhaps TRBD1 or TRBD2 (5 bases each). The germline V gene encodes CDR1 SGHTA and CDR2 FQGNSA. Trimming stripped 5 bases from V and 9 bases from J, with 17 bases between. CDR3 length: 13 residues. The CDR3 loop is CASSIGGTGGQYF. In nucleotides, the CDR3 is TGTGCCAGCAGCATAGGTGGTACTGGGGGGCAGTACTTC.

The chain joins TRBV7-2 to TRBJ2-2, with unresolved D. V lost 2 bases and J 2 bases, leaving 6 bases between the germline ends. The CDR3 totals 14 residues. Germline lookup yields CDR1 SGHTA and CDR2 FQGNSA. CDR3 DNA sequence: TGTGCCAGCAGCTTACACGTAAACACCGGGGAGCTGTTTTTT. It is translated as CASSLHVNTGELFF. Drawing the rest from reference TRBV7-2 and TRBJ2-2, the complete variable domain is GAGVSQSPSNKVTEKGKDVELRCDPISGHTALYWYRQSLGQGLEFLIYFQGNSAPDKSGLPSDRFSAERTGGSVSTLTIQRTQQEDSAVYLCASSLHVNTGELFFGEGSRLTVL.

V and J are TRBV7-2 and TRBJ1-2; D gene unclear. With 0 bases removed from V and 2 bases from J, the gap between germline ends came to 10 bases. The CDR3 loop spans 15 amino acids. The germline V gene has CDR1 SGHTA and CDR2 FQGNSA. The CDR3 nucleotides read TGTGCCAGCAGCTTAGCCACAGCTCTGAACTATGGCTACACCTTC. Amino acids: CASSLATALNYGYTF.